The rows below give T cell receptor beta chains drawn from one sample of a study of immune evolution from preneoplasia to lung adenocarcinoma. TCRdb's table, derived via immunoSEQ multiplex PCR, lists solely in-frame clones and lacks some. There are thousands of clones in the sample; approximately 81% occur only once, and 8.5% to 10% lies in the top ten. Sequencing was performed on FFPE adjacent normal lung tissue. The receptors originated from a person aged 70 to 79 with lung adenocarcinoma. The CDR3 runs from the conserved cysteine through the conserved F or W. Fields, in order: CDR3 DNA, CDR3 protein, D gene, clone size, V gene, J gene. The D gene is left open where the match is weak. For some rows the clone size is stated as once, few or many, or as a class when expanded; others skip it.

cdr3_nt: TGTGCCAGCAGTAGACAGGGCACATCCCACGAGCAGTACTTC; cdr3_aa: CASSRQGTSHEQYF; d_call: TRBD1; clone_size: .; v_call: TRBV28; j_call: TRBJ2-7
cdr3_nt: TGTGCCAGTAGTATGGTGGGCACAGATACGCAGTATTTT; cdr3_aa: CASSMVGTDTQYF; d_call: .; clone_size: .; v_call: TRBV19; j_call: TRBJ2-3
cdr3_nt: TGTGCCAGCAGTTATACAAGACAGGGGGAAGCTTTCTTT; cdr3_aa: CASSYTRQGEAFF; d_call: TRBD1; clone_size: .; v_call: TRBV6-5; j_call: TRBJ1-1
cdr3_nt: TGTGCCAGCTCCCCATGGGGACTAGCGAAGGAGACCCAGTACTTC; cdr3_aa: CASSPWGLAKETQYF; d_call: TRBD2; clone_size: .; v_call: TRBV18; j_call: TRBJ2-5
cdr3_nt: TGCGCCAGCAGCTTGGAGGGAAGAGGCACAGATACGCAGTATTTT; cdr3_aa: CASSLEGRGTDTQYF; d_call: .; clone_size: .; v_call: TRBV5-1; j_call: TRBJ2-3
cdr3_nt: TGTGCCAGCAGCTTCCACAGCCCTGGGAAGGGTGAAGCTTTCTTT; cdr3_aa: CASSFHSPGKGEAFF; d_call: .; clone_size: .; v_call: TRBV7-9; j_call: TRBJ1-1
cdr3_nt: TGCGCCAGCAGCTTGGCTGGCAGGGTGGTCGAGGATGGCTACACCTTC; cdr3_aa: CASSLAGRVVEDGYTF; d_call: .; clone_size: .; v_call: TRBV5-1; j_call: TRBJ1-2
cdr3_nt: TGTGCCAGCAGTGAAGGCCTTCCCACCGGGGAGCTGTTTTTT; cdr3_aa: CASSEGLPTGELFF; d_call: .; clone_size: few; v_call: TRBV2; j_call: TRBJ2-2
cdr3_nt: TGTGCCAGCAGCTTGTACAGGGGTGAAGATCAGCCCCAGCATTTT; cdr3_aa: CASSLYRGEDQPQHF; d_call: TRBD1; clone_size: .; v_call: TRBV5-8; j_call: TRBJ1-5
cdr3_nt: TGCGCCAGCAGCTTGTCGGAGGGGGATGGCTACACCTTC; cdr3_aa: CASSLSEGDGYTF; d_call: .; clone_size: few; v_call: TRBV5-1; j_call: TRBJ1-2
cdr3_nt: TGTGCCAGCAGTATCTGGACAGGACCGGCAACTAATGAAAAACTGTTTTTT; cdr3_aa: CASSIWTGPATNEKLFF; d_call: TRBD1; clone_size: .; v_call: TRBV28; j_call: TRBJ1-4
cdr3_nt: TGTGCCAGCAGAAAAGCAGGGGAGATCGGGGAGCTGTTTTTT; cdr3_aa: CASRKAGEIGELFF; d_call: .; clone_size: .; v_call: TRBV6-4; j_call: TRBJ2-2
cdr3_nt: TGTGCCAGCAGTGATCAGGGACAGCTTGGCTACACCTTC; cdr3_aa: CASSDQGQLGYTF; d_call: TRBD1; clone_size: .; v_call: TRBV25-1; j_call: TRBJ1-2
cdr3_nt: TGTGCCATCAGTGGGACTAGCGGGAGCTCCGCGACAGATACGCAGTATTTT; cdr3_aa: CAISGTSGSSATDTQYF; d_call: TRBD2; clone_size: .; v_call: TRBV10-3; j_call: TRBJ2-3
cdr3_nt: TGTGCCAGCACTACAGGGGGGGGCAATCAGCCCCAGCATTTT; cdr3_aa: CASTTGGGNQPQHF; d_call: TRBD1; clone_size: .; v_call: TRBV28; j_call: TRBJ1-5
cdr3_nt: TGTGCCAGCGCTATACGCGGCGATGAGCAGTTCTTC; cdr3_aa: CASAIRGDEQFF; d_call: .; clone_size: .; v_call: TRBV28; j_call: TRBJ2-1
cdr3_nt: TGTGCCAGCAGCTTAATGAGCGCGGGTACGGGGGAGACCCAGTACTTC; cdr3_aa: CASSLMSAGTGETQYF; d_call: .; clone_size: few; v_call: TRBV11-2; j_call: TRBJ2-5
cdr3_nt: TGCGCCAGCAGCTTATACGGGGCCGATCCCTACGAGCAGTACTTC; cdr3_aa: CASSLYGADPYEQYF; d_call: .; clone_size: .; v_call: TRBV5-1; j_call: TRBJ2-7
cdr3_nt: TGTGCCAGCAGTCCAACAGGTGCCCCCTACGAGCAGTACTTC; cdr3_aa: CASSPTGAPYEQYF; d_call: .; clone_size: .; v_call: TRBV6-1; j_call: TRBJ2-7